This T cell receptor (beta chain) is from a study of cytomegalovirus exposure and HLA in healthy donors. Study findings and constraints: TCR beta sequences reportedly predicted most subjects' HLA-A and HLA-B alleles accurately.

The PCR used 60 Vbeta and 13 Jbeta primers. Only in-frame clones appear in the TCRdb table, and some are missing; sequencing was by immunoSEQ multiplex PCR. Here the sample spans about 100,000 clones, roughly 72% being singletons. This CDR3 is built from 14 residues. Trimming pared 3 bases from V and 0 bases from J, leaving 8 bases between. Germline V gives CDR1 SGDLS, CDR2 YYNGEE. The table lists this clone with a count of one. Its antigen remains unidentified. Material: PBMCs. This TCR derives from a man younger than 40 in good health and CMV-seronegative. The rearrangement uses TRBV9 and TRBJ2-3, with D possibly TRBD2 on 6 matching bases. CDR3 nucleotide sequence: TGTGCCAGCAGCGGACTAGAAAGCACAGATACGCAGTATTTT. Its protein is CASSGLESTDTQYF.